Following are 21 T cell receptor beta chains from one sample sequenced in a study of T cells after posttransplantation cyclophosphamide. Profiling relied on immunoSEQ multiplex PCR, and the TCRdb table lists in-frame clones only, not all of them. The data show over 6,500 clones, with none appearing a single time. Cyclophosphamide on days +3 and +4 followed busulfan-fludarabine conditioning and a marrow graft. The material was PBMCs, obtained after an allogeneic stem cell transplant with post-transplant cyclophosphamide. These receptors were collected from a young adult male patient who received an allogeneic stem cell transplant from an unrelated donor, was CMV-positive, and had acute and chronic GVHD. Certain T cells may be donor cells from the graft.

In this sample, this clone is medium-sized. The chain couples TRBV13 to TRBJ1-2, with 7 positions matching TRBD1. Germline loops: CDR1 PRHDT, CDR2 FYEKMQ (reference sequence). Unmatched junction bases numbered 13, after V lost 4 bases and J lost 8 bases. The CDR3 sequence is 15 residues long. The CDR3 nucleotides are TGTGCCAGCAGCTATTACGACAGGGCGGTAGACGGCTACACCTTC. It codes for CASSYYDRAVDGYTF.

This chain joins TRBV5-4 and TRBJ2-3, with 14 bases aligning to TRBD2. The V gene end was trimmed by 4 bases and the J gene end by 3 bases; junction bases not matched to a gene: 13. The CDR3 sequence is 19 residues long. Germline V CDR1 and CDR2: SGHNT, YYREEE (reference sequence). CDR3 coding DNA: TGTGCCAGCAGCGCTCATCCCGGGACTAGCGGGAGAGCTACAGATACGCAGTATTTT. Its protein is CASSAHPGTSGRATDTQYF. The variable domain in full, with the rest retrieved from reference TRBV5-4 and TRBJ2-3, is ETGVTQSPTHLIKTRGQQVTLRCSSQSGHNTVSWYQQALGQGPQFIFQYYREEENGRGNFPPRFSGLQFPNYSSELNVNALELDDSALYLCASSAHPGTSGRATDTQYFGPGTRLTVL.

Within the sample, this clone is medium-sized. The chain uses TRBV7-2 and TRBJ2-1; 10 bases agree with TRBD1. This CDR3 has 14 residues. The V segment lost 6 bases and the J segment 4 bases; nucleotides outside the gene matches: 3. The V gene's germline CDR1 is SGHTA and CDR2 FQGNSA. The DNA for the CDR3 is TGTGCCAGCAGGGACAGGGGGATTTACAATGAGCAGTTCTTC. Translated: CASRDRGIYNEQFF.

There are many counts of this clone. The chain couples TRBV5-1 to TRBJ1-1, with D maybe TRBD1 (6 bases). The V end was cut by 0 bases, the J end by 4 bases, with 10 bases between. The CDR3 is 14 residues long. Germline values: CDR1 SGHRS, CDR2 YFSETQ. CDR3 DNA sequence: TGCGCCAGCAGCTTGGACAGGGAAGCCACTGAAGCTTTCTTT. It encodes CASSLDREATEAFF.

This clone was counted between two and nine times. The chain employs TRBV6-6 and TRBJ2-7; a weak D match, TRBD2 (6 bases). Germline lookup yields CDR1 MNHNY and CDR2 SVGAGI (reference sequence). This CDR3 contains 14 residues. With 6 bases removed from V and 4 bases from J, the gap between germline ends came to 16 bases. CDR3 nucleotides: TGTGCCAGCAGCTTCGCGGGGCAGGATTACGAGCAGTACTTC. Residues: CASSFAGQDYEQYF.

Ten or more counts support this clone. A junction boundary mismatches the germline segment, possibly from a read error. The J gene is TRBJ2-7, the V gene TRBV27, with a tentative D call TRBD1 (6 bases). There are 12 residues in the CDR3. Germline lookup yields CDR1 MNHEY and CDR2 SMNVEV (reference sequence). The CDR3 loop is CASSIPTGPLNF. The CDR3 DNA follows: TGTGCCAGCAGTATACCGACAGGCCCCTTGAACTTC.

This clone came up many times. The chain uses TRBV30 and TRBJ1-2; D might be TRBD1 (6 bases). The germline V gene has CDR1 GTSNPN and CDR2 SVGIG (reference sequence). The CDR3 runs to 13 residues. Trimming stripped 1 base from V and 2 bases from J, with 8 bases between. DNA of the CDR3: TGTGCCTGGAGTGCCGGACAGAACTATGGCTACACCTTC. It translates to CAWSAGQNYGYTF.

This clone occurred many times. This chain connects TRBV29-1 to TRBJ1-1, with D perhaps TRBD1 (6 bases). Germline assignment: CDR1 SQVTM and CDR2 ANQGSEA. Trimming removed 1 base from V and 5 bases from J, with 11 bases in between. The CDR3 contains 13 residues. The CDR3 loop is CSVEAGGWTEAFF. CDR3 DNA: TGCAGCGTTGAAGCGGGGGGCTGGACTGAAGCTTTCTTT.

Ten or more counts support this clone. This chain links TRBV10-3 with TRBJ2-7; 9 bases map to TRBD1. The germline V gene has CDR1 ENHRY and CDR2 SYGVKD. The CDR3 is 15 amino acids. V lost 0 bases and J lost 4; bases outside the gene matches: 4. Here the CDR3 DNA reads TGTGCCATCAGTGAGTCTGCCGGGACAGGGTACGAGCAGTACTTC. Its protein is CAISESAGTGYEQYF.

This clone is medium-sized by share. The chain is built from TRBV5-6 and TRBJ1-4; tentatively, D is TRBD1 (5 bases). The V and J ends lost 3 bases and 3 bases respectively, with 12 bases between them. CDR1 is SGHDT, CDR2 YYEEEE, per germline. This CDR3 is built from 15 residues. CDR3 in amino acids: CASSSVDNSNEKLFF. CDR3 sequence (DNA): TGTGCCAGCAGCTCTGTGGACAACTCTAATGAAAAACTGTTTTTT. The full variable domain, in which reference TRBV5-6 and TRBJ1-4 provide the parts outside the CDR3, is DAGVTQSPTHLIKTRGQQVTLRCSPKSGHDTVSWYQQALGQGPQFIFQYYEEEERQRGNFPDRFSGHQFPNYSSELNVNALLLGDSALYLCASSSVDNSNEKLFFGSGTQLSVL.

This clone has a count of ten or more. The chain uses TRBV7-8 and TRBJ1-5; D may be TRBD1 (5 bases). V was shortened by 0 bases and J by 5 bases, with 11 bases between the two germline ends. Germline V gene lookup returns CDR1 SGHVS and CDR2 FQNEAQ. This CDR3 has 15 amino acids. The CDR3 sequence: CASSLADSLYQPQHF. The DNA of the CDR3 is TGTGCCAGCAGCTTAGCAGACAGTCTATATCAGCCCCAGCATTTT.

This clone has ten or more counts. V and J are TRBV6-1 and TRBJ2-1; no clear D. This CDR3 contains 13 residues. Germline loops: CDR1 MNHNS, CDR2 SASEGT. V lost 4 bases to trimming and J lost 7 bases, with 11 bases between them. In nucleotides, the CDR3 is TGTGCCAGCAGTGTACGACCCGGGAATGAGCAGTTCTTC. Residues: CASSVRPGNEQFF.

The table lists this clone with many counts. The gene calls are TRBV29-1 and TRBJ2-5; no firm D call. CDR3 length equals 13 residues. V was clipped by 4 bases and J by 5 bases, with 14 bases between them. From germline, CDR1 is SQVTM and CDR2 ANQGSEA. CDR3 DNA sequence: TGCAGCGTTGCAACGTCTAGATCCGAGACCCAGTACTTC. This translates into CSVATSRSETQYF.

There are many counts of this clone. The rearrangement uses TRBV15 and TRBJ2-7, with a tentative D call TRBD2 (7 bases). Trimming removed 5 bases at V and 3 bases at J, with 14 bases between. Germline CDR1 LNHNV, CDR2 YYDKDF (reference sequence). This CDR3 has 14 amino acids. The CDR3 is CATSRGDNDYEQYF. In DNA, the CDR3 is TGTGCCACCAGCCGGGGGGACAACGACTACGAGCAGTACTTC.

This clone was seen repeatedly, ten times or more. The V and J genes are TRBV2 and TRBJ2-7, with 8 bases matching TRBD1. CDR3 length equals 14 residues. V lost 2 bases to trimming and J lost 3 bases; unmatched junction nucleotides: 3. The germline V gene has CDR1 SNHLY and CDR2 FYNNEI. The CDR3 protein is CASSELGQGYEQYF. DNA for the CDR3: TGTGCCAGCAGTGAATTAGGACAGGGCTACGAGCAGTACTTC.

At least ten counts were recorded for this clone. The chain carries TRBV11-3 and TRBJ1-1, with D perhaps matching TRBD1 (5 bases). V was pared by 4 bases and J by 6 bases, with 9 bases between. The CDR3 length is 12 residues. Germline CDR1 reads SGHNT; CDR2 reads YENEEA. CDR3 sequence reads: CASSSRTSEAFF. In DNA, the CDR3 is TGTGCCAGCAGCTCAAGGACATCTGAAGCTTTCTTT.

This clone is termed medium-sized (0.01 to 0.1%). The CDR3 region is CASSDSAGGPPDTQYF. The DNA of the CDR3 is TGTGCCAGCAGTGACTCGGCGGGAGGGCCCCCAGATACGCAGTATTTT. The J gene is TRBJ2-3, the V gene TRBV6-4; 9 nucleotides agree with TRBD2. There are 16 residues in the CDR3. V lost 0 bases to trimming and J lost 4 bases; unmatched junction nucleotides: 5. Germline V gives CDR1 MRHNA, CDR2 SNTAGT.

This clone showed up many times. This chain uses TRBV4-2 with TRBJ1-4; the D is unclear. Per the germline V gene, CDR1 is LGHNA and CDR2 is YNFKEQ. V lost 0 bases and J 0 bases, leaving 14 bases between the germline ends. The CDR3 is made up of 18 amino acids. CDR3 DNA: TGTGCCAGCAGCCAAGATTTCGGCGGGGTGGCAACTAATGAAAAACTGTTTTTT. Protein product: CASSQDFGGVATNEKLFF.

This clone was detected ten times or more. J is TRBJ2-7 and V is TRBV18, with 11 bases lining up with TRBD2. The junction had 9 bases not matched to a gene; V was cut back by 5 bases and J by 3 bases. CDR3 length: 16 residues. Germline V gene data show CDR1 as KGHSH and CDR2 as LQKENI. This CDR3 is CASSSPPGTSGYEQYF. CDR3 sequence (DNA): TGTGCCAGCTCAAGTCCCCCCGGGACTAGCGGCTACGAGCAGTACTTC.

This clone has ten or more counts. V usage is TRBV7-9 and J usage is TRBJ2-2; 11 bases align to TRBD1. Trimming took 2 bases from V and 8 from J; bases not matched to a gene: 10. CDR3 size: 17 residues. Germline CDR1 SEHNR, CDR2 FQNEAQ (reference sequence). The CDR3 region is CASSLRSGTGGSGELFF. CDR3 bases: TGTGCCAGCAGCTTACGCTCCGGGACAGGGGGTTCTGGGGAGCTGTTTTTT.

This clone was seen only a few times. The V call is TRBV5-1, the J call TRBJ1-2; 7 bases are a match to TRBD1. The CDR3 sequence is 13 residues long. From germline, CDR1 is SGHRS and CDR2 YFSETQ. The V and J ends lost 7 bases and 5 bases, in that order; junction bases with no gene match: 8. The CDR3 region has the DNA TGCGCCAGCTGCCCCGGGACAGATTATGGCTACACCTTC. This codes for CASCPGTDYGYTF.